This T cell receptor beta chain was profiled in a study of a mutant IDH1 vaccine in newly diagnosed glioma. Study-level background: The initiation of vaccination occurred 4-6 weeks after radiotherapy alone, or with temozolomide cycles.

Time point indicated: week 5, during vaccination. A single vaccine dose contained 300 ug of mutant IDH1 20-mer peptide, and topical imiquimod was used with it. Every donor had a new WHO grade 3 or 4 astrocytoma that was IDH1-mutant, with loss of nuclear ATRX. Germline V gives CDR1 KGHSH, CDR2 LQKENI. Unmatched junction bases numbered 3, after V lost 3 bases and J lost 1 base. The CDR3 contains 15 residues. Sequencing used immunoSEQ multiplex PCR; TCRdb keeps in-frame clones, though not all of them. In the table there are about 51,000 clones, around 78% of which are singletons. Comment on this clone: Its antigen is currently unknown.

The chain links TRBV18 to TRBJ1-5; 7 bases match TRBD1. Sequencing was performed on PBMCs, taken from a glioma patient whose treatment included an IDH1 peptide vaccine. The receptor's source is a man aged 45 to 65 with glioma. CDR3 nucleotide sequence: TGTGCCAGCTCACCGACAGGGCCGAGCAATCAGCCCCAGCATTTT. This codes for CASSPTGPSNQPQHF.